This TCR beta chain came from a study of post-analysis software for immune sequencing data (dated by TCRdb to 2013 to 2016). Broadly, across the study: Disease courses on record covered relapsing-remitting, secondary progressive and progressive-relapsing multiple sclerosis, though some patients had no subtype annotation. The multiple sclerosis patient repertoires were compared with about a dozen previously published healthy control repertoires from donors aged roughly 6 to 27 years. A subset of samples was prepared in parallel using single-end sample barcoding, then pooled and co-amplified after Illumina adapter ligation. Study-level results and caveats: Compared with controls, multiple sclerosis patients had significantly lower normalized Chao1 diversity, a finding suggesting substantial peripheral T-cell clonal expansion. The multiple sclerosis patient group was slightly younger than the control group. Direct clustering with F measure revealed strong co-clustering of samples prepared in the same batch, which led to a batch-effect correction. Several TRBV segments, including TRBV5-6, TRBV5-1 and TRBV20-1, were significantly more frequent in patients than controls.

Trimmed from V: 3 bases; trimmed from J: 0 bases; junction bases lacking a gene match: 6. According to the germline V gene, CDR1 reads KGHSH and CDR2 reads LQKENI. The CDR3 sequence holds 18 residues, the cysteine and phenylalanine included. Only the CDR3 DNA is retained, 54 bases long and in frame from the first base. On this clonotype: No antigen is known for it. One base away there is no much larger clone; base qualities are not given.

The library was obtained by PCR. Sequenced on an Illumina HiSeq 2500. To reduce PCR and sequencing biases, unique molecular identifiers were incorporated into the TCR beta cDNA libraries. Per 1 to 10 million input T cells, roughly 500,000 cDNA molecules were obtained, such that each molecule approximated one T cell. Patient libraries were prepared and sequenced with the same protocol used for the earlier healthy control dataset. Within a given batch, samples were prepared together, multiplexed and sequenced on the same HiSeq lane. In the original analysis: Raw barcoded reads were processed with MIGEC, discarding single-read molecular identifier groups before consensus assembly and CDR3 extraction. Clonotype tables were post-analysed with VDJtools, and diversity was normalized by down-sampling all datasets to the smallest sample size. In repertoire overlap clustering, CDR3 amino acid sequences, but not nucleotide sequences, were matched to correct batch-related cross-sample contamination. TCRdb passed the public sequencing reads through fastp at Q25 and MiXCR, retaining productive beta sequences. Here each entry gathers all rows of one CDR3 protein and keeps the most common genes and DNA. TCRdb's processing, not the study's, gives the V and J calls here. A total of over 700,000 distinct CDR3 sequences appear in this sample, roughly 30% of them only once. In total, the top ten clones hold roughly 0.57% of the sample.

To demonstrate the VDJtools post-analysis software, the study profiled TCR beta repertoires from the peripheral blood of about 13 young patients with multiple sclerosis. The patients with multiple sclerosis were children and adolescents between roughly 6 and 17 years of age. The sequence derives from a girl aged 5-17 years with multiple sclerosis. The chain is assembled from TRBV18 and TRBJ2-6, and 9 junction bases match TRBD1. The specimen sequenced was blood. This receptor has the CDR3 CASSPPGDRASGANVLTF. The nucleotide sequence reads as follows: TGTGCCAGCTCACCTCCAGGGGACAGGGCCTCTGGGGCCAACGTCCTGACTTTC.